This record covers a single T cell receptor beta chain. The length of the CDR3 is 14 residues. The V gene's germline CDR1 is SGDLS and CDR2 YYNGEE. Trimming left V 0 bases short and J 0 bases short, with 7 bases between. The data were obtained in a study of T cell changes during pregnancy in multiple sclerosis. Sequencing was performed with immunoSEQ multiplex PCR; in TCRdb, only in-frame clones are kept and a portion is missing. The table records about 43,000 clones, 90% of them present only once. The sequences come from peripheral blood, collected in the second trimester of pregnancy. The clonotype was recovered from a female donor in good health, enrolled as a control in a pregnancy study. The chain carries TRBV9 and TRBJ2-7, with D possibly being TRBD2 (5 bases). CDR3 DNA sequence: TGTGCCAGCAGCGTAGCGGGGTTCTCCTACGAGCAGTACTTC. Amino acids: CASSVAGFSYEQYF.